A selection of T cell receptor beta chains follows, all from one sample in a study of shared clonotypes between healthy human individuals. Assay used: immunoSEQ multiplex PCR; TCRdb lists only in-frame clones, some missing. The sample shows under 750,000 clones, 55% to 75% of them seen only once. The sequencing input was memory CD4+ T cells sorted from blood. These receptors came from a woman in her twenties or thirties in good health. Each CDR3 is given with its conserved first and last residue. The order of the fields is CDR3 DNA, CDR3 protein, V gene, clone size, J gene, D gene, CDR3 length. D genes are given only for firm matches. Size tells how often a clone was seen (once, few, many) or the class of an expanded clone, and some rows leave it out.

DNA: TGTGCCAGCAGCTCCGACTACGGTTCCTACAATGAGCAGTTCTTC
CDR3: CASSSDYGSYNEQFF
V: TRBV5-4
size: .
J: TRBJ2-1
D: .
length: 15

DNA: TGTGCCAGCAGCTTAGGGGGGGACCAGCCCCAGCATTTT
CDR3: CASSLGGDQPQHF
V: TRBV7-6
size: .
J: TRBJ1-5
D: .
length: 13

DNA: TGTGCCAGCAGGCGACAGGGGGCGAATATGTATGGCTACACCTTC
CDR3: CASRRQGANMYGYTF
V: TRBV27
size: .
J: TRBJ1-2
D: TRBD1
length: 15

DNA: TGTGCCAGCAGCTTAGTGGGGGAAGGCTATGGCTACACCTTC
CDR3: CASSLVGEGYGYTF
V: TRBV7-9
size: .
J: TRBJ1-2
D: .
length: 14

DNA: TGCGCCAGCAGCCAAGTGCAGGAGGTTCAGTACTTC
CDR3: CASSQVQEVQYF
V: TRBV4-1
size: .
J: TRBJ2-4
D: .
length: 12

DNA: TGTGCCTGGTCGTCCTTGAACTATGGCTACACCTTC
CDR3: CAWSSLNYGYTF
V: TRBV30
size: .
J: TRBJ1-2
D: .
length: 12

DNA: TGTGCCAGCAGCTTGCGGGGGAAGGGCACTGAAGCTTTCTTT
CDR3: CASSLRGKGTEAFF
V: TRBV5-6
size: .
J: TRBJ1-1
D: .
length: 14

DNA: TGTGCCAGCTCACTGCCGTTGGGTCCAGAGACCCAGTACTTC
CDR3: CASSLPLGPETQYF
V: TRBV18
size: .
J: TRBJ2-5
D: .
length: 14

DNA: TGTGCCACCAGCAGAGATGCGGGGGGACGGGGGACCCAGTACTTC
CDR3: CATSRDAGGRGTQYF
V: TRBV15
size: once
J: TRBJ2-5
D: TRBD2
length: 15

DNA: TGTGCCAGTAGTTCTTCCCCGACAGGGAACTATGGCTACACCTTC
CDR3: CASSSSPTGNYGYTF
V: TRBV19
size: .
J: TRBJ1-2
D: TRBD1
length: 15

DNA: TGTGCCAGCTCGGCTTATAGCAATCAGCCCCAGCATTTT
CDR3: CASSAYSNQPQHF
V: TRBV18
size: few
J: TRBJ1-5
D: .
length: 13

DNA: TGTGCCATCAGTGAGAGCGGGAGTAACGTTGAGCAGTTCTTC
CDR3: CAISESGSNVEQFF
V: TRBV10-3
size: .
J: TRBJ2-1
D: TRBD2
length: 14

DNA: TGTGCCAGCAGCTTGTTGACAGGTGGCACAGATACGCAGTATTTT
CDR3: CASSLLTGGTDTQYF
V: TRBV4-2
size: .
J: TRBJ2-3
D: .
length: 15

DNA: TGTGCCAGCAGCTTCCGGGACAACTATGGCTACACCTTC
CDR3: CASSFRDNYGYTF
V: TRBV7-3
size: .
J: TRBJ1-2
D: .
length: 13

DNA: TGTGCCAGCAGTCCTGCCGGACAGAAGGATAGCAATCAGCCCCAGCATTTT
CDR3: CASSPAGQKDSNQPQHF
V: TRBV2
size: .
J: TRBJ1-5
D: .
length: 17

DNA: TGTGCCAGCAGCTCGAAGACTAGCGGGAGCAACAATGAGCAGTTCTTC
CDR3: CASSSKTSGSNNEQFF
V: TRBV7-3
size: .
J: TRBJ2-1
D: TRBD2
length: 16

DNA: TGCGCCAGCAGCTTGGGAGGGTCGGAGACCCAGTACTTC
CDR3: CASSLGGSETQYF
V: TRBV5-1
size: .
J: TRBJ2-5
D: .
length: 13

DNA: TGTGCCAGCAGTAACAGGGGAGGCTACGAGCAGTACTTC
CDR3: CASSNRGGYEQYF
V: TRBV5-5
size: few
J: TRBJ2-7
D: .
length: 13

DNA: TGTGCCAGCAGTTTGACCGGGGGTCCGTATGACTATGGCTACACCTTC
CDR3: CASSLTGGPYDYGYTF
V: TRBV27
size: .
J: TRBJ1-2
D: .
length: 16

DNA: TGCGCCAGCAGCTGGGCTTGGAATTCCAATGAGCAGTTCTTC
CDR3: CASSWAWNSNEQFF
V: TRBV5-1
size: few
J: TRBJ2-1
D: .
length: 14

DNA: TGTGCCAGCGGGACAGGGGTCTTGCGCTCTTATGGCTACACCTTC
CDR3: CASGTGVLRSYGYTF
V: TRBV28
size: few
J: TRBJ1-2
D: TRBD1
length: 15

DNA: TGTGCCAGTAGTATCGGACTAGCGGGAGGGAAAATTCTTTCAGATACGCAGTATTTT
CDR3: CASSIGLAGGKILSDTQYF
V: TRBV19
size: .
J: TRBJ2-3
D: TRBD2
length: 19

DNA: TGTGCCAGCGGAATAGGGGATGAAAAACTGTTTTTT
CDR3: CASGIGDEKLFF
V: TRBV6-5
size: .
J: TRBJ1-4
D: .
length: 12

DNA: TGTGCCAGCAGTTACGGACAGGGCGCCGGGGAGCTGTTTTTT
CDR3: CASSYGQGAGELFF
V: TRBV7-3
size: once
J: TRBJ2-2
D: TRBD1
length: 14

DNA: TGTGCCAGCAGCTCCTCGAGCGGGGTAACCTACAATGAGCAGTTCTTC
CDR3: CASSSSSGVTYNEQFF
V: TRBV7-2
size: few
J: TRBJ2-1
D: TRBD2
length: 16

DNA: TGTGCCAGCAGCTTAGTTAGCGGAGACTCCTACGAGCAGTACTTC
CDR3: CASSLVSGDSYEQYF
V: TRBV7-2
size: .
J: TRBJ2-7
D: .
length: 15

DNA: TGCAGTGCTAGAGTTCGGAGCGAAGCTTTCTTT
CDR3: CSARVRSEAFF
V: TRBV20-1
size: .
J: TRBJ1-1
D: .
length: 11

DNA: TGCAGCGTCGCCGGTTCTAGCGGGAGTTTCAATGAGCAGTTCTTC
CDR3: CSVAGSSGSFNEQFF
V: TRBV29-1
size: .
J: TRBJ2-1
D: TRBD2
length: 15

DNA: TGTGCCAGCAGCGCACTAGCGGGAGACGATGCAGATACGCAGTATTTT
CDR3: CASSALAGDDADTQYF
V: TRBV9
size: .
J: TRBJ2-3
D: TRBD2
length: 16

DNA: TGCGCCAGCAGTTCGGGACAGGCGAACACTGAAGCTTTCTTT
CDR3: CASSSGQANTEAFF
V: TRBV5-1
size: once
J: TRBJ1-1
D: TRBD1
length: 14

DNA: TGTGCCAGCAGCTCGGGACTAGCGGCTGCCTACGAGCAGTACTTC
CDR3: CASSSGLAAAYEQYF
V: TRBV11-2
size: .
J: TRBJ2-7
D: TRBD2
length: 15

DNA: TGTGCCAGTAAGACACAGGGGGCAGGTCAGCCCCAGCATTTT
CDR3: CASKTQGAGQPQHF
V: TRBV19
size: .
J: TRBJ1-5
D: TRBD1
length: 14

DNA: TGTGCCAGCAGTATCTTCCGGGACACTTATGGCTACACCTTC
CDR3: CASSIFRDTYGYTF
V: TRBV27
size: .
J: TRBJ1-2
D: .
length: 14

DNA: TGCGCCAGCAGCTTGGCGGTGGATTTCCAAGAGACCCAGTACTTC
CDR3: CASSLAVDFQETQYF
V: TRBV5-1
size: .
J: TRBJ2-5
D: .
length: 15

DNA: TGTGCCAGCAGCCCTCACGAAGGATACGAGCAGTACTTC
CDR3: CASSPHEGYEQYF
V: TRBV7-8
size: .
J: TRBJ2-7
D: .
length: 13

DNA: TGTGCCAGCAGTTCCGGACTAGCGGGAGGTGTGCAGTACTTC
CDR3: CASSSGLAGGVQYF
V: TRBV28
size: .
J: TRBJ2-7
D: TRBD2
length: 14

DNA: TGTGCCAGCAGCTTAGATGGGAACGACAGGGGAGACTATGGCTACACCTTC
CDR3: CASSLDGNDRGDYGYTF
V: TRBV7-8
size: .
J: TRBJ1-2
D: TRBD1
length: 17

DNA: TGCGCCAGCAGCCAACCCCAGGGGTTCGAGCAGTACTTC
CDR3: CASSQPQGFEQYF
V: TRBV4-1
size: few
J: TRBJ2-7
D: .
length: 13

DNA: TGTGCCAGCAGTACCACCAAAGATGGGGCCGAGCAGTACTTC
CDR3: CASSTTKDGAEQYF
V: TRBV6-1
size: few
J: TRBJ2-7
D: .
length: 14

DNA: TGTGCCAGCAGCTTGCAAGGGGGTGATCAGCCCCAGCATTTT
CDR3: CASSLQGGDQPQHF
V: TRBV7-2
size: few
J: TRBJ1-5
D: .
length: 14

DNA: TGTGCCAGCAGCTGGACACAAATGAACACTGAAGCTTTCTTT
CDR3: CASSWTQMNTEAFF
V: TRBV4-2
size: once
J: TRBJ1-1
D: .
length: 14

DNA: TGTGCCAGCAGTTACATAGCGGGAGAGGGCGAGCAGTACTTC
CDR3: CASSYIAGEGEQYF
V: TRBV6-5
size: once
J: TRBJ2-7
D: TRBD2
length: 14